The 2 T cell receptor beta chains in this list originate from one sample, sequenced in a study of Ad26.COV2.S vaccination and SARS-CoV-2 variants. Sequencing was performed with immunoSEQ multiplex PCR; in TCRdb, only in-frame clones are kept and a portion is missing. The table has 300,000 to 400,000 clones, around nine tenths seen once; the top ten hold around 5.3%. Stated treatment: roughly 19 received Ad26.COV2.S at low or high dose, single or two shots; 5 received placebo; per-sample allocation not given. Repertoires come from day 63 after the first vaccine or placebo injection. Sequenced material: peripheral blood, taken in a trial of Ad26.COV2.S vaccine versus placebo. The receptors were sampled from a person between 18 and 65 years old who received the Ad26.COV2.S COVID-19 vaccine or a placebo.

J is TRBJ2-5 and V is TRBV9; TRBD2 might be the D (7 bases). The V gene lost 7 bases and the J gene lost 0 bases, with 16 bases spanning the gap. Germline-derived CDR1 and CDR2 are SGDLS and YYNGEE. The CDR3 contains 15 residues. The CDR3 protein is CASAGGGGHQETQYF. The DNA for the CDR3 is TGTGCCAGCGCCGGAGGGGGGGGTCACCAAGAGACCCAGTACTTC.

In DNA form, the CDR3 reads TGTGCCAGCAGCTCCCCGGGGACAGGGTTGAACACCGGGGAGCTGTTTTTT. It yields the protein CASSSPGTGLNTGELFF. V usage is TRBV7-9 and J usage is TRBJ2-2, with 9 bases matching TRBD1. CDR1 and CDR2 (germline): SEHNR, FQNEAQ (reference sequence). This CDR3 spans 17 amino acids. J lost 1 base, V lost 4 bases, and 7 bases had no gene match.